This T cell receptor (beta chain) was profiled in a study of T-cell reconstitution after alpha-beta-depleted transplantation in children. Study conclusions and caveats: A year had passed since transplant, and T-cell counts and diversity by then came mostly from newly produced T cells. Where alpha-beta T cells came from about two months after transplant was reportedly several hundred expanded graft clones.

This clonotype was counted between two and nine times. Antigen: not known. Unique molecular identifiers were built into the TCRbeta library. TCRdb processed the PCR reads anew with MiXCR; each CDR3 protein has one entry. The sample has approximately 230,000 distinct CDR3 sequences, roughly a quarter seen once. The origin of this receptor is a female patient aged 2-9 years who had a stem cell transplant for congenital amegakaryocytic thrombocytopenia, so the T cells may come from the graft donor. The input for sequencing was PBMCs, mostly from graft donor cells, taken 360 days after TCRalphabeta/CD19-depleted stem cell transplant.

The CDR3 loop is CASSLGPLAGIGDIEQYF. DNA for the CDR3: TGTGCCAGCAGCTTAGGCCCGCTAGCGGGTATTGGTGATATCGAGCAGTACTTC. This chain joins TRBV13 and TRBJ2-7; 8 bases fit TRBD2. The V segment lost 0 bases and the J segment 6 bases; nucleotides outside the gene matches: 16. Germline lookup yields CDR1 PRHDT and CDR2 FYEKMQ (reference sequence). The CDR3 is made up of 18 amino acids.